Below are 8 T cell receptor beta chains sequenced from a single sample in a study of cytomegalovirus exposure and HLA in healthy donors. Amplification used 60 Vbeta primers and 13 Jbeta primers. Sequencing was performed with immunoSEQ multiplex PCR; in TCRdb, only in-frame clones are kept and a portion is missing. The sample consists of around 150,000 clones, roughly 74% of them appearing once. The sequencing sample was made of PBMCs. These receptors originate from a male donor in good health and CMV-seronegative.

This clone was seen a few times. The rearrangement links TRBV4-3 to TRBJ2-5; unclear D gene. The CDR3 runs to 14 residues. Germline assignment: CDR1 LGHNA and CDR2 YSLEER. V was shortened by 2 bases and J by 5 bases, with 12 bases between the two germline ends. The CDR3 DNA follows: TGCGCCAGCAGCCAATTGGCCCGATGGGAGACCCAGTACTTC. The encoded protein is CASSQLARWETQYF.

The genes are TRBV7-9 and TRBJ2-5; TRBD2 is a possible D gene (5 bases). The V and J ends lost 6 bases and 0 bases respectively, with 11 bases between them. CDR1 SEHNR and CDR2 FQNEAQ come from the germline V gene (reference sequence). This CDR3 has 14 amino acids. The CDR3: CASRSSGNQETQYF. The CDR3 DNA reads TGTGCCAGCAGGTCTTCGGGAAACCAAGAGACCCAGTACTTC.

There are a few counts of this clone. The chain joins TRBV5-8 to TRBJ2-5; TRBD1 is a possible D gene (6 bases). CDR3 length: 13 residues. Trimming removed 7 bases at V and 12 bases at J, with 22 bases between. Germline values: CDR1 SGHTS, CDR2 YDEGEE. The CDR3 is CASEQGRERTEYF. CDR3 DNA sequence: TGTGCCAGCGAACAGGGAAGGGAGAGGACGGAGTACTTC.

The chain employs TRBV5-4 and TRBJ2-3; D unclear. V lost 0 bases to trimming and J lost 2 bases, with 13 bases between them. Germline V gene lookup returns CDR1 SGHNT and CDR2 YYREEE (reference sequence). This CDR3 comprises 16 residues. CDR3 DNA: TGTGCCAGCAGCTTGGGGTACAGCCGAAACACAGATACGCAGTATTTT. Its protein product is CASSLGYSRNTDTQYF.

The chain couples TRBV10-2 to TRBJ2-2, with a weak D call TRBD1 (6 bases). This CDR3 is built from 13 residues. V gave up 8 bases and J gave up 1 base, with 8 bases separating them. CDR1 is WSHSY and CDR2 is SAAADI in the germline V gene. The chain's CDR3 is CASQTGNTGELFF. In nucleotides, the CDR3 is TGCGCCAGCCAGACAGGGAACACCGGGGAGCTGTTTTTT.

This chain joins TRBV7-2 and TRBJ2-1; possible D gene TRBD2, 7 bases. V was trimmed by 7 bases and J by 2 bases, leaving 15 bases between them. The CDR3 covers 15 residues. The germline CDR1 and CDR2 sequences are SGHTA and FQGNSA. CDR3 nucleotide sequence: TGTGCCAGCACCAAGGGGGGGGTAACCTACAATGAGCAGTTCTTC. Amino acids: CASTKGGVTYNEQFF.

This chain uses TRBV28 with TRBJ2-7, with D possibly matching TRBD1 (5 bases). V was clipped by 5 bases and J by 3 bases, with 14 bases between them. This CDR3 contains 14 residues. Per germline, CDR1 MDHEN and CDR2 SYDVKM. Here the CDR3 DNA reads TGTGCCAGCAGTACATACAGGCTGGTCTACGAGCAGTACTTC. This codes for CASSTYRLVYEQYF.

The chain is built from TRBV27 and TRBJ2-7; unclear D gene. Germline V CDR1 and CDR2: MNHEY, SMNVEV (reference sequence). The CDR3 totals 14 residues. With 2 bases removed from V and 2 bases from J, the gap between germline ends came to 10 bases. The CDR3 protein is CASSLGQSPYEQYF. CDR3 DNA: TGTGCCAGCAGTTTAGGGCAGTCTCCCTACGAGCAGTACTTC.